This TCR beta chain was sequenced in a study of T cells in Graves' hyperthyroidism and ophthalmopathy. Study results and limitations: In the blood, most expanded thyroid clonotypes above 0.001 appeared as well.

CDR3 size: 15 residues. V lost 2 bases, J lost 3 bases, and 12 bases lay in between. Per germline, CDR1 WNHNN and CDR2 SYGVQD (reference sequence). From RNA transcripts, TCR beta CDR3 regions were amplified. Initially, a first-round RT-PCR of the TCR CDR3 employed the HTBI primer set. MiXCR was run by TCRdb on the multiplex PCR reads, yielding one entry per CDR3 protein. The profile covers about 290,000 distinct CDR3 sequences, with roughly 20% appearing a single time and less than 45% taken by the ten largest. As concerns this clonotype: Its antigen is undetermined.

Diagnosing involved the use of clinical symptoms, serum thyroxine and TRAb, thyroid ultrasound and orbital computed tomography. The source of the PBMCs was approximately 10 ml of fresh peripheral blood. The TCR was taken from a man over 45 with Graves' ophthalmopathy. J is TRBJ2-3 and V is TRBV10-1; D gene unclear. Specimen: blood. For the CDR3, the DNA is TGCGCCAGCAGTGAGAGTCTCGTTTTAACAGATACGCAGTATTTT. It translates to CASSESLVLTDTQYF.